This TCR beta chain was sequenced during a study of T cells in Graves' hyperthyroidism and ophthalmopathy. Notes on the study in general: Ophthalmopathy was told apart from stable hyperthyroidism by a 13 V-J model.

The study enrolled patients aged 18 to 65 with newly diagnosed hyperthyroidism of under 2 months' duration. TCR beta CDR3 sequences were amplified from RNA transcripts. TCR CDR3 underwent first-round RT-PCR with the HTBI primer set. TCRdb ran MiXCR on the multiplex PCR reads and lists one entry per CDR3 protein. Among tens of thousands of distinct CDR3 sequences listed, over 45% were seen once. Germline assignment: CDR1 DFQATT and CDR2 SNEGSKA (reference sequence). The CDR3 sequence is 10 residues long. Deletions cut 4 bases from V and 11 bases from J, with 11 bases between. With regard to this clonotype: Its antigen is currently unknown. The CDR3 does not close with the conserved phenylalanine or tryptophan, likely indicating a read error.

The chain couples TRBV20-1 to TRBJ1-1; D unclear. Input material: peripheral blood or thyroid tissue (not recorded which). This TCR was sampled from a woman aged 45-65 years with Graves' hyperthyroidism. The CDR3 spells CSATINEAFS. In DNA form, the CDR3 reads TGCAGTGCTACAATTAATGAGGCTTTCTCT.